The source of this TCR beta chain is a study of blood T cell repertoires in COVID-19 (dated by TCRdb to between 2020 and 2021). Looking at the study overall: Samples from collaborators originated in the United States, Italy and Spain and spanned both the acute and convalescent phases of COVID-19. The prospective study material was composed of cDNA or gDNA derived from T cells, B-cell-depleted T cells, or PBMCs. Subjects who had been exposed to COVID-19, were actively infected with it, or had recovered from it provided the deeply sampled blood TCRbeta repertoires that made up the dataset. The repertoires were made available in a free public database intended to serve as a resource for research on the immune response to SARS-CoV-2. Samples came from the ongoing ImmuneRACE study (first 160 participants) plus 1,254 subjects from 6 global collaborators. Nearly every sample came with metadata listing a de-identified subject ID, COVID-19 status, age in years and sex. Where HLA class I and class II types were available, the types were taken from metadata supplied by the sample provider, not from assay-based typing.

Notes on this clone: The clone's antigen remains unknown. No clone much larger than this one lies a single base away; base qualities are absent.

In Seattle, one collaborating source enrolled patients while the infection was active and tracked those patients longitudinally over the course of disease. The collaborating institutions used their own protocols to collect whole blood in K2EDTA tubes. For TCRbeta analysis, collaborators shipped samples as frozen whole blood, isolated PBMCs, or DNA extracted from either of those sample types. V loses 2 bases, J loses 0 bases, and the germline ends lie 12 bases apart. Inclusive of the bounding cysteine and phenylalanine, the CDR3 is 15 residues long. The DNA shown is the 45-base CDR3, in frame from base 1. CDR1 and CDR2 were assigned from the germline V gene (reference sequence) as SGHKS and YYEKEE. TCRbeta CDR3 regions were amplified from genomic DNA using the immunoSEQ Assay, a bias-controlled multiplex PCR. In the original analysis: Within the assay, amplification of reference gene primers was used to estimate how many nucleated cells each sample contained. Sequence reads were collapsed and filtered to measure the absolute abundance of every unique TCRbeta CDR3 rearrangement. For each sample, productive Simpson clonality was calculated as the square root of Simpson's diversity index over productive rearrangements. TCRdb mirrors the immuneACCESS table, restricted to in-frame sequences. Some clones are absent from its copies; in checked studies, under half trace to an unresolved V gene, and the reason for the others is unknown. V, J and clone size were drawn from that table, and D and trimming were deduced from the DNA. Present in this sample are 100,000 to 150,000 clones, 75% to 90% of which were seen just once. 3.2% of the sample goes to the ten largest clones.

The investigation overall reported the following: The amount of clinical and demographic metadata varied by source and participant and was provided uncurated.

The origin of this receptor is a woman of 80 years or more with COVID-19, enrolled during active disease. The V gene is TRBV5-5 and the J gene is TRBJ2-7; the D gene lacks a confident call. The material sequenced was peripheral blood. The CDR3 protein is CASSFSAASSYEQYF. The nucleotide sequence reads as follows: TGTGCCAGCAGCTTTAGTGCCGCGAGCTCCTACGAGCAGTACTTC.